This TCR beta chain appears in the sequencing data of a study of cytomegalovirus exposure and HLA in healthy donors (dated by TCRdb to the late 2010s). The study in broad terms: An earlier analysis of some 600 of the donors reported about 280 Gb of sequence data and 117 million unique TCR beta sequences obtained from approximately 180 million T cells. An early release covering around 630 HLA-typed donors comprised 250 to 350 gigabases of sequencing data and 85 million or so unique TCR sequences. The genetic ancestry cluster associated with self-reported Caucasian donors included roughly four fifths of the roughly 400 genotyped donors. Typing coverage differed by locus: A, B, C, DRB1 and DQB1 were typed in about 629-630 donors, DQA1 in 522, DPA1 in some 600, and DPB1 in 472. Donor age, sex, ethnicity and CMV serostatus were compiled together with the repertoire data. Class I and class II HLA loci were covered by the typing at four-digit resolution. A later analysis re-examined previously published TCR beta repertoires from hundreds of donors and added high-resolution HLA genotyping to investigate patterns of TCR occurrence. Because of strong linkage in the cohort, roughly five DR-DQ haplotypes were treated as single units for association and clustering. A separate validation cohort of 90 to 150 different subjects was used in addition to the roughly 670-subject first cohort. The later analysis used no new phenotypic data to find candidate immune exposures, relying instead on TCR beta sequences and their occurrence across donors. The study aimed to test whether cataloging public T cell receptors could reveal signatures of past pathogen exposure. Every discovery cohort repertoire had been produced on one sequencing platform. A later genetic analysis took genome-wide SNP genotypes for about 60% of the roughly 670 donors and used that subset as a discovery cohort. To decide whether each TCR beta V gene segment behaved as functional or pseudogenic, an earlier analysis of approximately 590 of the donors relied on high-throughput TCR beta sequencing. To predict cytomegalovirus infection status, the study combined high-throughput TCR immunosequencing, statistical association of individual TCRs with disease status, and machine learning. The study profiled the T cell repertoires of hundreds of subjects by immunosequencing and related them to cytomegalovirus serostatus. Among about 390 genotyped donors of the cohort, an average of approximately 250,000 unique TCR beta nucleotide sequences were sequenced per donor, 15% to 20% of them non-productive. The investigation overall reported the following: Broadly in line with IMGT annotations, most TCR beta V segments showed up in productive rearrangements about 87% or about 30% of the time in an earlier analysis of 587 of the donors. Because counts were too low, seventeen rarely observed V segments, including chromosome 9 orphons, were excluded from the earlier analysis of under 650 of the donors. Across donors, most TCR sequences were observed very rarely, whereas some public TCRs were present in many individuals. According to the authors, the approach could potentially be generalized to other disease states and immunological phenotypes. According to a later analysis, TCR association rates differed among HLA loci, with DRB1 alleles showing the most associated TCRs and HLA-C alleles showing the fewest. HLA typing was unavailable for some donors at each locus, so association tests used only the typed subset. In both the original and validation cohorts, the classifier was reported to diagnose cytomegalovirus status with high specificity and sensitivity. According to a later analysis, parvovirus B19, influenza, CMV and Epstein-Barr virus appeared linked to several top co-occurrence clusters. According to a later genetic analysis, donors in an Asian-associated ancestry cluster had fewer N-insertions in productive TCRs than the roughly 670-donor mean. When HLA alleles, especially DR and DQ, strongly co-occurred, TCR associations were difficult to assign to individual alleles. A later genetic analysis associated a missense DCLRE1C variant with V-gene and J-gene trimming of TCR beta chains, and an independent cohort replicated the association. Roughly uniform sequencing depth across donors was assumed in presence/absence analyses, although this assumption may not hold. In the study, approximately 160 TCR beta chains were listed as associated with cytomegalovirus. In vitro tests confirmed that a few of the cytomegalovirus-associated TCR beta chains recognize cytomegalovirus antigens. In this cohort, only TCR beta chains were sequenced, and detectable features were limited by the absence of alpha or paired-chain data. The 87-base-pair reads could not distinguish some IMGT-functional V segments, including TRBV6-2 and TRBV6-3, so those segments were excluded. A later analysis associated about 17,000 TCR beta sequences with specific HLA alleles at a false discovery rate of 0.05. A cluster of highly shared sequence variants was judged likely to be a technical artifact of the sequencing pipeline. Linkage disequilibrium might explain the correlated functional status among segregating V segments, but an unknown experimental factor could not be excluded. According to a later analysis, most CMV-associated TCR beta chains appeared to be HLA-restricted, and the HLA associations seemed to be driven largely by CMV exposure. Immune exposure information for the cohort was limited to CMV serostatus. A further reported finding was that TCR beta sequences accurately predicted the HLA-A and HLA-B alleles for most subjects in the first cohort. Compared with equally common non-associated chains, HLA-associated TCR beta chains in a later analysis were more clonally expanded and had lower generation probabilities.

The cohort comprised 550 to 700 healthy bone marrow donors. Cohort members were all nominally healthy when sampled, although unrecorded immune exposures were likely present. The donor was CMV seropositive and belonged to the group of 250 to 300 seropositive cohort members. Each donor provided a peripheral blood sample, and peripheral blood mononuclear cells were used for TCR beta sequencing. Genomic DNA was extracted from the blood cell samples with the Qiagen DNeasy Blood Extraction Kit. Library generation was performed with the immunoSEQ multiplex PCR assay. A mixture of 60 forward primers for TCR Vbeta segments and 13 reverse primers for TCR Jbeta segments was used in the multiplex PCR. The CDR3 region of rearranged TCR beta genes was amplified from genomic DNA with a multiplex PCR assay. Amplified TCR beta libraries were sequenced as 87-base-pair reads on the Illumina HiSeq System. From the authors' description of their analysis: A later analysis tallied around 82 million unique TCR beta chains across the approximately 670 repertoires, and around 12 million of those chains were shared by two or more donors. To remove PCR and sequencing errors, raw reads were error-corrected and collapsed into unique sequences using a nearest-neighbor algorithm that merged closely related sequences. Alignment of CDR3 sequences to IMGT reference sequences was used to assign V, D and J gene segments. For a sequence to be retained, a match of at least six nucleotides to both a V gene segment and a J gene segment was required. Rearrangements were called productive when the CDR3 lacked stop codons and stayed in frame with V and J; all others were non-productive. CDR3 was defined by IMGT convention, running from the second conserved V-encoded cysteine to the conserved J-encoded phenylalanine. In an earlier analysis of approximately 500 of the donors, sequences lacking an unambiguous match to a single V gene segment were excluded. In an earlier analysis of some 590 of the donors, a V segment was called functional when productive rearrangements were above 56.7%, and segregating when the standard deviation between donors exceeded 5%. A statistical classification framework was developed to diagnose cytomegalovirus status using the catalog of TCR beta chain sequences. In a later analysis, V and J genes were assigned by comparing TCR nucleotide sequences against IMGT/GENE-DB human TR gene sequences. The TCRdist pipeline was used in a later analysis to assign CDR3 sequences and most-parsimonious VDJ recombination scenarios. In a later analysis, each TCR beta chain was defined by its CDR3 amino acid sequence together with its V-gene family, and reads lacking a unique V-gene family were excluded. As a way to deal with suspected cross-contamination and a sequencing artifact, a later analysis dropped 592 nucleotide sequences that were highly shared and had low generation probability. In a later analysis, a clonal expansion index for each public chain was calculated from normalized within-repertoire ranks of inferred template counts. A later analysis computed generation probabilities with a VDJ recombination model fitted to out-of-frame rearrangements, and checked the results against IGoR. In a later analysis, hypergeometric tests were used to score TCR-TCR, TCR-HLA and TCR-CMV co-occurrence, with a repertoire-size bias correction applied to TCR pairs. In a later analysis, false discovery rates were estimated by permuting HLA or CMV assignments 20 times. In a later analysis, co-occurring TCRs were grouped using DBSCAN, and TCRdist sequence similarity was added for clustering within HLA-allele-positive subsets. Repertoires with fewer than 30,000 or more than 120,000 public chains, plus five repertoires with anomalous nucleotide sharing, were excluded from co-occurrence clustering. Drawn from immuneACCESS, this table holds only the in-frame rearrangements with V and J called that TCRdb kept. Clones are partly lost; checked studies trace under half to an unresolved V gene and leave the rest unexplained. That table gives V, J and clone size, and the DNA gave D and trimming. Within this sample are 150,000 to 200,000 clones, with about 84% of them counted one time only. Of the sample, approximately 14% falls within the top ten clones.

The CDR3 spans 14 residues, from the cysteine through the phenylalanine. Left in the record is the CDR3 DNA by itself, 42 bases read in frame from the first base. Relative to germline, V is missing 4 bases and J is missing 4 bases, with 2 bases of the junction outside any gene match. CDR1 is given as MGHDK and CDR2 as SYGVNS, both from the germline V gene. This clone has just one count. The antigen it recognizes is unknown. Base qualities are not provided; no much larger clone lies one nucleotide away. Sequenced sample: PBMCs. This sequence uses TRBV25-1 and TRBJ2-1, with 9 bases in between that match TRBD1. This receptor was identified in a woman in her 30s in good health and CMV-seropositive. The CDR3 reads as follows: CASSGDREYNEQFF. The DNA sequence is TGTGCCAGCAGTGGGGACAGGGAATACAATGAGCAGTTCTTC.